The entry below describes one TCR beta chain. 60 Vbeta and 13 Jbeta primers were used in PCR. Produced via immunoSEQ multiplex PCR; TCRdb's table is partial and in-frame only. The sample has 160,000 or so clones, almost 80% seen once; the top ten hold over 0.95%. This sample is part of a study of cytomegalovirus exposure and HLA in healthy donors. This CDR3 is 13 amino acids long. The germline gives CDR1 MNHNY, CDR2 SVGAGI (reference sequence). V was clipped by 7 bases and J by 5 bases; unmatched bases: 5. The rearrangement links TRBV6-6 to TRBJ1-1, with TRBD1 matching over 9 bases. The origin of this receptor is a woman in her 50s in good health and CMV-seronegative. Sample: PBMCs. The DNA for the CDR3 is TGTGCCAGCACCTGGGACAGGGTGACTGAAGCTTTCTTT. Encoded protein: CASTWDRVTEAFF.